This T cell receptor (beta chain) was sequenced for a study of naive and memory T cell subsets. An equimolar mix of two oligonucleotides served as the beta constant-region primer for TRBC1 and TRBC2. Four rounds of PCR amplified the ligated cDNA using nested alpha and beta constant-region primers plus SP2. TCRdb reprocessed the UMI-ligation and nested PCR reads via MiXCR and lists one record per CDR3 protein. Among about 10,000 distinct CDR3 sequences listed, about 6% were seen once. Of note for this clonotype: What it binds is unknown.

The CDR3 is 14 amino acids. The J segment lost 4 bases and the V segment lost 5 bases, leaving 4 bases of the junction unmatched. General observations from the study: Each distinct alpha or beta sequence counts as one clonotype. From naive to CM, EM and EMRA, diversity decreased and Gini increased.

Sequencing was carried out using CD4+ TEMRA cells from blood. Sample subset: effector memory re-expressing CD45RA, CD45RA+ CD27-. The V and J genes are TRBV12-3 or TRBV12-4 and TRBJ1-5; 8 nucleotides line up with TRBD1. This TCR was sampled from a human donor in good health. The CDR3 loop is CASSTTGVNQPQHF. In DNA form, the CDR3 reads TGTGCCAGCAGTACGACAGGGGTGAATCAGCCCCAGCATTTT.